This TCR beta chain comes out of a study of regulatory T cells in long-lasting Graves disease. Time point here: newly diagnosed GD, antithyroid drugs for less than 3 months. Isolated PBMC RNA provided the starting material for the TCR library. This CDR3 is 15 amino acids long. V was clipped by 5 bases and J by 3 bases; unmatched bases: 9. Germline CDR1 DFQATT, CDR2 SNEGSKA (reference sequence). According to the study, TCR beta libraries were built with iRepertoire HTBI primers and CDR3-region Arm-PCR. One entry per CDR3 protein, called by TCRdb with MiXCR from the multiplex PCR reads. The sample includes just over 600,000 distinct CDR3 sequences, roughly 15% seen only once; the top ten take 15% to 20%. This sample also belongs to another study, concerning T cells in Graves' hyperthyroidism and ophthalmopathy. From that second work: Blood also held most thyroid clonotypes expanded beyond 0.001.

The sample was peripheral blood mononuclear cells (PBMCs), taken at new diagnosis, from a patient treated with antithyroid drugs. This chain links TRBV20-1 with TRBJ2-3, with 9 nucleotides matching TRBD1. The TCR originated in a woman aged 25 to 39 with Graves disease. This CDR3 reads CSAHDRGFSTDTQYF. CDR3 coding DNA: TGCAGTGCTCATGACAGGGGGTTTTCTACAGATACGCAGTATTTT.